The clone carrying this TCR beta chain appeared many times. Its antigen is not known. The data belong to a study of T cells in Graves' hyperthyroidism and ophthalmopathy. For the diagnoses, clinical symptoms, serum thyroxine and TRAb, thyroid ultrasound and orbital computed tomography were used. The PBMCs were sourced from fresh peripheral blood (about 10 ml). Template material for amplifying TCR beta CDR3 regions consisted of RNA transcripts. RT-PCR in the first round (using the HTBI primer set) targeted the TCR CDR3. TCRdb independently ran MiXCR on the multiplex PCR reads; one entry per CDR3 protein. Of hundreds of thousands of distinct CDR3 sequences listed, about 20% were seen once; the top ten hold around 50%. Study results and limitations: Ophthalmopathy was identified by the model a median around 6.9 months ahead of onset. Ophthalmopathy cases were set apart from stable hyperthyroidism by a 13 V-J model.

V lost 6 bases, J lost 7 bases, and 17 bases lay in between. This CDR3 is built from 14 residues. Germline V gene sequence: CDR1 SGHDT, CDR2 YYEEEE. V gene TRBV5-6 combines with J gene TRBJ2-1; D is unresolved. Sequenced sample: blood. This TCR was recovered from a man between 40 and 49 years old with Graves' ophthalmopathy. The DNA of the CDR3 is TGTGCCAGCACTCAGATCCTCCTACGGAATGAGCAGTTCTTC. Translated: CASTQILLRNEQFF.